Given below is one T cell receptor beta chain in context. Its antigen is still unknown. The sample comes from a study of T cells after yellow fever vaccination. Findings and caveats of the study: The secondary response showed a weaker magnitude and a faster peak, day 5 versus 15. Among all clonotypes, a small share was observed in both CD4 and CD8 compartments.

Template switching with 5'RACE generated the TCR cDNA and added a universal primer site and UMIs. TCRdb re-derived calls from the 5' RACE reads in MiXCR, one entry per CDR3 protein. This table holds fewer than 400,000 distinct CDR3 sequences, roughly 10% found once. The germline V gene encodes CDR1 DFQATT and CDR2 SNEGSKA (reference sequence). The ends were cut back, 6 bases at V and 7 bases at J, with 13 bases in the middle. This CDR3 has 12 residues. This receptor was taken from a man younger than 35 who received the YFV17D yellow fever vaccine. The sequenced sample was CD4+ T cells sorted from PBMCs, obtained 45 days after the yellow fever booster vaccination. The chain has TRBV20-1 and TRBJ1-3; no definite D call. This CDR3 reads CSAPLDPNTIYF. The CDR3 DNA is TGCAGTGCCCCGCTAGATCCGAACACCATATATTTT.